This entry concerns a single TCR beta chain. Clones were read by immunoSEQ multiplex PCR, and TCRdb kept only the in-frame ones, dropping some. The sample consists of 65,000 to 85,000 clones, 85% to 95% of them appearing once. The data are from a study of technical replicates of blood from a handful of donors. Germline lookup yields CDR1 PRHDT and CDR2 FYEKMQ (reference sequence). The CDR3 has 15 residues. The V end lost 0 bases, the J end lost 6 bases, and 12 bases lay between the germline ends. This receptor was taken from a human donor in good health. The rearrangement links TRBV13 to TRBJ2-4; perhaps TRBD1 as D (5 bases). The sample comprised T cells isolated from PBMCs. The CDR3 coding sequence is TGTGCCAGCAGCTTAGGTAGGGGCACCAGAAACATTCAGTACTTC. Translating gives CASSLGRGTRNIQYF.